Following are 23 T cell receptor beta chains from one sample sequenced in a study of beta chain features in type 1 diabetes. Study-wide results and limits: Shortening of TCRB CDR3s, moderate but significant, appeared in all four CD4+ subsets of Type 1 diabetes patients.

Sequencing targeted expressed TCRB transcripts, as all isolated RNA had been reverse transcribed. TCRdb's table, derived via immunoSEQ multiplex PCR, lists solely in-frame clones and lacks some. The sample lists 640,000 or so clones; about 14% were seen once. Their antigens remain unidentified. The sample taken for sequencing was naive CD4+ T cells from blood. The origin of the receptors is a man younger than 35 with type 1 diabetes.

V and J are TRBV4-1 and TRBJ2-3; D unresolved. Germline lookup yields CDR1 MGHRA and CDR2 YSYEKL. This CDR3 spans 13 amino acids. Trimming cost V 3 bases and J 5 bases, with 9 bases left between them. Written as DNA, the CDR3 is TGCGCCAGCAGCCATGAAGTTGGAGATACGCAGTATTTT. It is translated as CASSHEVGDTQYF.

The genes are TRBV7-9 and TRBJ1-2; D may be TRBD1 (6 bases). The length of the CDR3 is 13 residues. Deletions cut 6 bases from V and 5 bases from J, with 13 bases between. Germline CDR1 reads SEHNR; CDR2 reads FQNEAQ (reference sequence). The CDR3, as DNA: TGTGCCAGCAGTCCCGGGGGCTATTATGGCTACACCTTC. This codes for CASSPGGYYGYTF.

This clone was found a few times. The chain carries TRBV9 and TRBJ1-1; D gene unclear. V shed 4 bases and J shed 4 bases, with 5 bases lying between them. The CDR3 totals 11 residues. Germline V CDR1 and CDR2: SGDLS, YYNGEE. The CDR3 DNA is TGTGCCAGCAGCCGGATCACTGAAGCTTTCTTT. Protein sequence: CASSRITEAFF.

For the CDR3, the DNA is TGTGCCGCGTGGCCGGGTTCTCCCGGGGAGCTGTTTTTT. It is translated as CAAWPGSPGELFF. The gene calls are TRBV10-3 and TRBJ2-2; D is undetermined. Germline values: CDR1 ENHRY, CDR2 SYGVKD. The CDR3 loop spans 13 amino acids. The V and J ends lost 11 bases and 6 bases respectively, with 16 bases between them.

There are a few counts of this clone. The V gene is TRBV28, the J gene TRBJ2-3; D may correspond to TRBD1 or TRBD2 (7 bases each). The germline V gene has CDR1 MDHEN and CDR2 SYDVKM. This CDR3 has 13 amino acids. V lost 5 bases and J lost 10, with 16 bases in between. CDR3 amino acids: CASSDPTGRAQYF. The DNA of the CDR3 is TGTGCCAGCAGTGACCCGACAGGGAGGGCGCAGTATTTT.

This clone was counted only a few times. The chain recombines TRBV6-5 with TRBJ2-1, with TRBD1 matching 9 bases. Germline V gene sequence: CDR1 MNHEY, CDR2 SVGAGI. This CDR3 comprises 15 residues. V shed 0 bases, J shed 7 bases, and the junction held 4 bases outside the gene matches. The CDR3 sequence is CASSYSGTGRNEQFF. The CDR3 DNA reads TGTGCCAGCAGTTACTCGGGGACAGGGAGAAATGAGCAGTTCTTC.

This clone has more than one count but fewer than ten. J is TRBJ2-3 and V is TRBV15; D gene unclear. The V and J ends lost 0 bases and 5 bases respectively, with 12 bases between them. The CDR3 contains 15 residues. Germline V gene lookup returns CDR1 LNHNV and CDR2 YYDKDF (reference sequence). The CDR3 sequence is CATSRDQAPLDTQYF. In DNA, the CDR3 is TGTGCCACCAGCAGAGATCAGGCACCCTTAGATACGCAGTATTTT.

The chain employs TRBV7-9 and TRBJ1-2, with D unclear. Trimming left V 2 bases short and J 0 bases short, with 7 bases between. The CDR3 totals 14 residues. The germline CDR1 and CDR2 sequences are SEHNR and FQNEAQ (reference sequence). The CDR3 region is CASSLSMSNYGYTF. Written as DNA, the CDR3 is TGTGCCAGCAGCTTATCCATGTCTAACTATGGCTACACCTTC.

The table lists this clone with a few counts. V and J are TRBV30 and TRBJ1-2, with D uncertain. The germline CDR1 and CDR2 sequences are GTSNPN and SVGIG (reference sequence). V gave up 0 bases and J gave up 6 bases, with 11 bases separating them. This CDR3 spans 13 amino acids. CDR3 coding DNA: TGTGCCTGGAGTGTGAGAGGTCGAAATGGCTACACCTTC. Translated: CAWSVRGRNGYTF.

This clone has more than one count but fewer than ten. The rearrangement joins TRBV5-1 to TRBJ2-7, with 8 bases aligning to TRBD2. Germline V lookup: CDR1 SGHRS, CDR2 YFSETQ. The V and J ends lost 0 bases and 4 bases, in that order; junction bases with no gene match: 6. CDR3 length equals 15 residues. The CDR3 bases are TGCGCCAGCAGCTTGGTTGTGCGGGGGGCGTACGAGCAGTACTTC. Encoded protein: CASSLVVRGAYEQYF.

The chain links TRBV7-2 to TRBJ2-3; 8 bases map to TRBD2. Germline V lookup: CDR1 SGHTA, CDR2 FQGNSA. V was pared by 0 bases and J by 2 bases, with 1 base of the junction left unmatched. CDR3 length equals 15 residues. This chain's CDR3 is CASSLASGNTDTQYF. The CDR3 nucleotides are TGTGCCAGCAGCTTAGCTAGCGGGAACACAGATACGCAGTATTTT.

The chain uses TRBV11-2 and TRBJ2-5; a possible D gene is TRBD1 (6 bases). Trimming shortened V by 5 bases and J by 1 base, and 11 bases separated the two germline ends. The CDR3 consists of 14 residues. Germline values: CDR1 SGHAT, CDR2 FQNNGV. Here the CDR3 DNA reads TGTGCCAGCAGCACTCGGACAGCCCAAGAGACCCAGTACTTC. Its translation: CASSTRTAQETQYF. The full variable domain, completed using reference TRBV11-2 and TRBJ2-5, is EAGVAQSPRYKIIEKRQSVAFWCNPISGHATLYWYQQILGQGPKLLIQFQNNGVVDDSQLPKDRFSAERLKGVDSTLKIQPAKLEDSAVYLCASSTRTAQETQYFGPGTRLLVL.

V is TRBV30 and J is TRBJ2-1, with 13 nucleotides matching TRBD2. The V gene's germline CDR1 is GTSNPN and CDR2 SVGIG (reference sequence). The J segment lost 2 bases and the V segment lost 1 base, leaving 20 bases of the junction unmatched. This CDR3 region has 22 residues. DNA of the CDR3: TGTGCCTGGAGTGGGGGGGTCAGGGAATCCCGGACTAGCGGGAGCCCCTACAATGAGCAGTTCTTC. It yields the protein CAWSGGVRESRTSGSPYNEQFF. The complete variable domain, with remaining parts taken from reference TRBV30 and TRBJ2-1, reads SQTIHQWPATLVQPVGSPLSLECTVEGTSNPNLYWYRQAAGRGLQLLFYSVGIGQISSEVPQNLSASRPQDRQFILSSKKLLLSDSGFYLCAWSGGVRESRTSGSPYNEQFFGPGTRLTVL.

This rearrangement joins TRBV7-9 to TRBJ2-7; TRBD1 matches at 7 bases. Losses at the gene ends were 4 bases for V and 2 bases for J; bases not matched to a gene: 5. The CDR3 contains 14 residues. Germline assignment: CDR1 SEHNR and CDR2 FQNEAQ (reference sequence). The CDR3 loop is CASSSGQKAYEQYF. The CDR3 nucleotides are TGTGCCAGCAGCTCGGGACAGAAAGCCTACGAGCAGTACTTC. The full variable domain, with the rest looked up from reference TRBV7-9 and TRBJ2-7, is DTGVSQNPRHKITKRGQNVTFRCDPISEHNRLYWYRQTLGQGPEFLTYFQNEAQLEKSRLLSDRFSAERPKGSFSTLEIQRTEQGDSAMYLCASSSGQKAYEQYFGPGTRLTVT.

This clone was recorded a few times. V usage is TRBV4-1 and J usage is TRBJ2-7, with TRBD2 identical over 11 bases. Trimming removed 6 bases from V and 2 bases from J; junction bases left unmatched: 6. Germline V lookup: CDR1 MGHRA, CDR2 YSYEKL. The CDR3 extends over 15 amino acids. This CDR3 is CASRPGLAGPYEQYF. The CDR3, as DNA: TGCGCCAGCAGACCCGGACTAGCGGGCCCCTACGAGCAGTACTTC.

This clone has a handful of counts. This CDR3 reads CACPAVSGTEAFF. The CDR3 nucleotides read TGTGCCTGCCCCGCCGTAAGTGGTACTGAAGCTTTCTTT. The chain carries TRBV30 and TRBJ1-1; D is unresolved. V gave up 6 bases and J gave up 5 bases, with 16 bases separating them. The CDR3 is 13 residues long. Germline V CDR1 and CDR2: GTSNPN, SVGIG (reference sequence). Full variable domain (rest looked up from reference TRBV30 and TRBJ1-1): SQTIHQWPATLVQPVGSPLSLECTVEGTSNPNLYWYRQAAGRGLQLLFYSVGIGQISSEVPQNLSASRPQDRQFILSSKKLLLSDSGFYLCACPAVSGTEAFFGQGTRLTVV.

V gene TRBV30 combines with J gene TRBJ1-5; D uncertain. Trimming stripped 0 bases from V and 1 base from J, with 16 bases between. Germline V CDR1 and CDR2: GTSNPN, SVGIG (reference sequence). The CDR3 is made up of 17 amino acids. The CDR3 DNA follows: TGTGCCTGGAGTGTTGGGTTAATAGGGCCAAGCAATCAGCCCCAGCATTTT. This gives the protein CAWSVGLIGPSNQPQHF.

The chain has TRBV6-1 and TRBJ2-7; a possible D gene is TRBD2 (5 bases). V lost 7 bases to trimming and J lost 6 bases, with 13 bases between them. This CDR3 comprises 12 residues. Germline V gene lookup returns CDR1 MNHNS and CDR2 SASEGT. The CDR3 DNA is TGTGCCAGCAACACCGGACTTTTCGAGCAGTACTTC. It translates to CASNTGLFEQYF.

There are a few counts of this clone. The chain links TRBV13 to TRBJ2-1, with 7 bases aligning to TRBD2. Germline CDR1 reads PRHDT; CDR2 reads FYEKMQ (reference sequence). Losses at the gene ends were 5 bases for V and 8 bases for J; bases not matched to a gene: 12. The CDR3 is 15 residues long. The CDR3 protein is CASSLTSPESDEQFF. In DNA form, the CDR3 reads TGTGCCAGCAGCCTGACTAGCCCGGAGAGCGATGAGCAGTTCTTC.

This clone showed up just a few times. The chain links TRBV7-2 to TRBJ2-7; D is tentatively TRBD1 or TRBD2 (5 bases each). The CDR3 runs 17 residues. V was cut by 5 bases and J by 3 bases, with 23 bases left in between. The germline V gene has CDR1 SGHTA and CDR2 FQGNSA. In DNA, the CDR3 is TGTGCCAGCAGCCGGAGCTCCGGGGCAGGGCAACACTACGAGCAGTACTTC. Translation: CASSRSSGAGQHYEQYF.

This rearrangement joins TRBV28 to TRBJ2-5; D is uncertain. Germline V CDR1 and CDR2: MDHEN, SYDVKM. The CDR3 contains 11 residues. Trimming took off 7 bases at V and 4 bases at J, with 7 bases between the two ends. The DNA of the CDR3 is TGTGCCAGCAAGGGTCGAGAGACCCAGTACTTC. Amino acid sequence: CASKGRETQYF.

Only a few counts were recorded for this clone. The chain combines TRBV5-1 with TRBJ2-7; 7 bases are shared with TRBD2. V gave up 4 bases and J gave up 1 base; unmatched junction bases: 5. Germline CDR1 and CDR2: SGHRS and YFSETQ. The CDR3 totals 14 residues. Here the CDR3 reads CASSKGLPSYEQYF. CDR3 sequence (DNA): TGCGCCAGCAGCAAGGGACTACCTTCCTACGAGCAGTACTTC.

The chain has TRBV4-3 and TRBJ2-2; D is ambiguous. Germline V gene sequence: CDR1 LGHNA, CDR2 YSLEER. This CDR3 region has 16 residues. Trimming left V 0 bases short and J 9 bases short, with 17 bases between. The CDR3 spells CASSQDRPGGIRELFF. CDR3 sequence (DNA): TGCGCCAGCAGCCAAGATCGACCGGGCGGAATCCGGGAGCTGTTTTTT.